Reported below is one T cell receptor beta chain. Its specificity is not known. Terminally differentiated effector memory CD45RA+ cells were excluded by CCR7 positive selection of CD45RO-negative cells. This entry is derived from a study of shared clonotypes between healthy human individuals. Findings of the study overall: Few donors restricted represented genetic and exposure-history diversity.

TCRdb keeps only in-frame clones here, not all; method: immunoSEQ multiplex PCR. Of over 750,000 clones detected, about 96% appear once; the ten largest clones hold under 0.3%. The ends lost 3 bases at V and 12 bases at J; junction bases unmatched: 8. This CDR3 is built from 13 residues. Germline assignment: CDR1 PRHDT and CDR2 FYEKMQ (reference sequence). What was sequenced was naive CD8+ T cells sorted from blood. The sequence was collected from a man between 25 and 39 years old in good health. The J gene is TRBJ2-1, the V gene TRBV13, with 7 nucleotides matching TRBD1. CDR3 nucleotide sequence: TGTGCCAGCAGCTTTCAGTTAGGGGGCGTGCAGTTCTTC. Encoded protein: CASSFQLGGVQFF.